Here is one TCR beta chain with its context. The antigen is undetermined. CDR1 is MNHNY and CDR2 is SVGAGI in the germline V gene (reference sequence). CDR3 length: 13 residues. V lost 2 bases and J lost 1, with 5 bases in between. The source of the sample is a study of radiotherapy plus CTLA-4 blockade in lung cancer. Background on the study: The study recorded objective responses in less than 20% of patients and disease control in 31%.

General observations from the study: With interferon-beta, early dynamics of blood T cell clones were reported to best predict response. An expansion of tumor-derived TCR clones occurred in blood after radiotherapy plus ipilimumab.

Profiled with immunoSEQ multiplex PCR; TCRdb holds only in-frame clones, not every one. The data hold around 45,000 clones, with 60% to 80% observed a single time. This sequence originates from a human donor with non-small cell lung cancer who had stable disease on radiotherapy plus ipilimumab. V gene TRBV6-6 combines with J gene TRBJ1-1; D gene unclear. Material: peripheral blood, obtained from a patient treated with radiotherapy plus ipilimumab. CDR3 DNA: TGTGCCAGCAGTTACGGCGGGAACACTGAAGCTTTCTTT. Amino acids: CASSYGGNTEAFF.